The 8 T cell receptor beta chains below all came from one sample that was sequenced in a study of identical twins. MiXCR, applied by TCRdb to the 5' RACE reads, yields one record per CDR3 protein. The sample includes approximately 500,000 distinct CDR3 sequences, 13% to 15% of them seen just once. The same sample was also used in a study of yellow fever vaccine responses in identical twins.

Source material: CD4+ T cells sorted from blood. The receptors were gathered from a woman aged 18-29 years in good health.

J is TRBJ2-7 and V is TRBV24-1; D may match TRBD1 or TRBD2 (5 bases each). Germline V lookup: CDR1 KGHDR, CDR2 SFDVKD. This CDR3 spans 14 amino acids. The V and J ends lost 2 bases and 4 bases respectively, with 11 bases between them. CDR3 loop: CATSDSGTAYEQYV. DNA for the CDR3: TGTGCCACCAGTGATTCCGGGACCGCGTACGAGCAGTACGTC.

V usage is TRBV24-1 and J usage is TRBJ2-3; perhaps TRBD1 as D (5 bases). Trimming took off 7 bases at V and 5 bases at J, with 15 bases between the two ends. The CDR3 extends over 14 amino acids. Germline V lookup: CDR1 KGHDR, CDR2 SFDVKD. This CDR3 reads CATRGQGFLDTQYF. DNA for the CDR3: TGTGCCACCAGAGGGCAGGGTTTTCTAGATACGCAGTATTTT.

The V gene is TRBV20-1, the J gene TRBJ1-1; D is ambiguous. Germline loops: CDR1 DFQATT, CDR2 SNEGSKA (reference sequence). CDR3 length: 12 residues. V was pared by 6 bases and J by 7 bases, with 15 bases between. CDR3 sequence: CSAPTASNEAFF. CDR3 DNA: TGCAGTGCCCCGACGGCCAGCAATGAAGCTTTCTTT.

The J gene is TRBJ2-7, the V gene TRBV20-1, with 9 positions matching TRBD2. The V segment lost 6 bases and the J segment 5 bases; nucleotides outside the gene matches: 11. This CDR3 is 14 amino acids long. Germline values: CDR1 DFQATT, CDR2 SNEGSKA (reference sequence). The CDR3 reads CSASSVAGADEQYV. The DNA for the CDR3 is TGCAGTGCCAGCTCAGTAGCGGGAGCGGACGAGCAGTACGTC.

This chain connects TRBV11-2 to TRBJ2-7; 8 bases align to TRBD1. The J segment lost 0 bases and the V segment lost 5 bases, leaving 12 bases of the junction unmatched. This CDR3 is built from 17 residues. CDR1 and CDR2 from the germline V gene are SGHAT and FQNNGV. This CDR3 is CASSPNRQGPYSYEQYV. The CDR3 nucleotides read TGTGCCAGCAGCCCGAACCGACAGGGGCCCTACTCCTACGAGCAGTACGTC.

CDR3 region: CAIGNGMTDTQYF. The CDR3 nucleotides read TGTGCCATCGGTAACGGGATGACAGATACGCAGTATTTT. The rearrangement uses TRBV10-3 and TRBJ2-3; tentatively, D is TRBD2 (5 bases). This CDR3 is 13 amino acids long. Germline lookup yields CDR1 ENHRY and CDR2 SYGVKD. Deletions cut 8 bases from V and 3 bases from J, with 12 bases between.

This rearrangement joins TRBV18 to TRBJ2-3; D may be TRBD1 (5 bases). CDR1 is KGHSH, CDR2 LQKENI, per germline. V was pared by 4 bases and J by 4 bases, with 12 bases between. The CDR3 has 14 residues. Here the CDR3 DNA reads TGTGCCAGCTCACTCCCTCCAGGGTCAGATACGCAGTATTTT. The encoded protein is CASSLPPGSDTQYF.

There are many counts of this clonotype. The V call is TRBV20-1, the J call TRBJ2-1; 12 bases align to TRBD2. Germline V gives CDR1 DFQATT, CDR2 SNEGSKA (reference sequence). The junction had 7 bases not matched to a gene; V was cut back by 6 bases and J by 1 base. This CDR3 is built from 16 residues. The CDR3 coding sequence is TGCAGTGCCCGCGGACTAGCGGGACTATCCTACAATGAGCAGTTCTTC. Translated: CSARGLAGLSYNEQFF.